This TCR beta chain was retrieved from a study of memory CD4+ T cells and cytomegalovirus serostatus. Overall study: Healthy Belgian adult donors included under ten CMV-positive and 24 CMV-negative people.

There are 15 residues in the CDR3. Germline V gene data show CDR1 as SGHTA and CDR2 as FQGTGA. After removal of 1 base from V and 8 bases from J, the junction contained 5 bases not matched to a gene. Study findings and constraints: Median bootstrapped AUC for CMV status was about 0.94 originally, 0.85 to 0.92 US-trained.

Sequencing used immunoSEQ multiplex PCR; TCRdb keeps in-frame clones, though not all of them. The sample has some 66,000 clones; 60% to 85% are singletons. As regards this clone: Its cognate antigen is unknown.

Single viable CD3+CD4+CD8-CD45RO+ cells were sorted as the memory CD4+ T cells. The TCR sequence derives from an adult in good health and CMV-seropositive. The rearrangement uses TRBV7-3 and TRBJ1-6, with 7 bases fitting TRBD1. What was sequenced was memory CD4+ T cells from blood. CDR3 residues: CASSLNTGVDSPLHF. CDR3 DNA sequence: TGTGCCAGCAGCTTAAACACAGGGGTAGATTCACCCCTCCACTTT.